The rows below give T cell receptor beta chains drawn from one sample of a study of vaccination effects on CD4 cells after COVID-19. The method was immunoSEQ multiplex PCR; TCRdb's version includes in-frame clones alone and lacks a portion of them. The repertoire holds roughly 27,000 clones, with 72% as singletons. These receptors have no identified antigens. This specimen was CD4+ T cells from PBMCs cultured with SARS-CoV-2 spike peptides, taken before COVID-19 vaccination. The receptors stem from a human donor who received a COVID-19 vaccine. CDR3s include the opening cysteine and the closing phenylalanine or tryptophan. The order of the fields is D gene, V gene, clone size, J gene, CDR3 length, CDR3 DNA, CDR3 protein. A D gene is named only where the DNA matches it firmly. Clone size appears in some rows only: once, few, many, or a class for an expanded clone.

D gene: .; V gene: TRBV25-1; clone size: once; J gene: TRBJ1-4; CDR3 length: 17; CDR3 DNA: TGTGCCAGCAGTGAATATGGGCGGGGGCCTACTAATGAAAAACTGTTTTTT; CDR3 protein: CASSEYGRGPTNEKLFF
D gene: TRBD1; V gene: TRBV20-1; clone size: .; J gene: TRBJ1-2; CDR3 length: 13; CDR3 DNA: TGCAGTGCTACTGACGACAGGGGGCACGGCTACACCTTC; CDR3 protein: CSATDDRGHGYTF
D gene: .; V gene: TRBV29-1; clone size: once; J gene: TRBJ1-2; CDR3 length: 15; CDR3 DNA: TGCAGCGTTGGTCCCAAGGGGGGCTCGGGCTATGGCTACACCTTC; CDR3 protein: CSVGPKGGSGYGYTF
D gene: TRBD1; V gene: TRBV18; clone size: .; J gene: TRBJ2-3; CDR3 length: 15; CDR3 DNA: TGTGCCAGCGCGACGACAGGGTGGGCGGCAGATACGCAGTATTTT; CDR3 protein: CASATTGWAADTQYF
D gene: .; V gene: TRBV11-3; clone size: .; J gene: TRBJ2-7; CDR3 length: 15; CDR3 DNA: TGTGCCAGCAGCTTAGATCGGGTAGCCCTCGGCGAGCAGTACTTC; CDR3 protein: CASSLDRVALGEQYF
D gene: TRBD2; V gene: TRBV12-5; clone size: .; J gene: TRBJ2-3; CDR3 length: 14; CDR3 DNA: TGTGCTAGTAAGACTAGCTGGAACACAGATACGCAGTATTTT; CDR3 protein: CASKTSWNTDTQYF
D gene: TRBD1; V gene: TRBV6-1; clone size: .; J gene: TRBJ1-2; CDR3 length: 15; CDR3 DNA: TGTGCCAGCAGTGAACCGGGACAGGGATACTATGGCTACACCTTC; CDR3 protein: CASSEPGQGYYGYTF
D gene: .; V gene: TRBV6-5; clone size: once; J gene: TRBJ1-3; CDR3 length: 14; CDR3 DNA: TGTGCCAGCGGGGTGCGGGGGAGCAGAAACACCATATATTTT; CDR3 protein: CASGVRGSRNTIYF
D gene: TRBD2; V gene: TRBV3-1/TRBV3-2; clone size: .; J gene: TRBJ2-3; CDR3 length: 16; CDR3 DNA: TGTGCCAGCAGCCCCCGGACTAGCGGGAACCCAACAACGCAGTATTTT; CDR3 protein: CASSPRTSGNPTTQYF
D gene: .; V gene: TRBV25-1; clone size: .; J gene: TRBJ2-1; CDR3 length: 15; CDR3 DNA: TGTGCCAGCAGCCTCGCCGGCGGGAAGAACAATGAGCAGTTCTTC; CDR3 protein: CASSLAGGKNNEQFF
D gene: .; V gene: TRBV6-5; clone size: .; J gene: TRBJ1-1; CDR3 length: 11; CDR3 DNA: TGTGCCAGCCCGAGGGGGGCTGAAGCTTTCTTT; CDR3 protein: CASPRGAEAFF
D gene: .; V gene: TRBV3-1/TRBV3-2; clone size: .; J gene: TRBJ2-5; CDR3 length: 15; CDR3 DNA: TGTGCCAGCAGCCAAGGGGCTACCTCAGAAGAGACCCAGTACTTC; CDR3 protein: CASSQGATSEETQYF